The 14 T cell receptor beta chains listed next were all sequenced from one sample in a study of shared T cell receptors in the human thymus. Using immunoSEQ multiplex PCR, the repertoire was profiled, and TCRdb retains in-frame clones only, with some absent. The sample lists hundreds of thousands of clones, 85% to 90% occurring once. These data also featured in a second study, about human thymus T cells.

Sequenced input: thymocytes. The receptors here all came from a boy under three years old with a congenital heart defect.

This chain connects TRBV27 to TRBJ2-7; tentatively, D is TRBD1 (6 bases). CDR3 length: 15 residues. The V gene's germline CDR1 is MNHEY and CDR2 SMNVEV (reference sequence). V lost 2 bases to trimming and J lost 0 bases, with 11 bases between them. CDR3 DNA: TGTGCCAGCAGTTTAAAACAGGACAGCTCCTACGAGCAGTACTTC. It codes for CASSLKQDSSYEQYF.

The V and J genes are TRBV7-9 and TRBJ2-7; 12 nucleotides align to TRBD2. Germline V lookup: CDR1 SEHNR, CDR2 FQNEAQ (reference sequence). The CDR3 has 18 residues. V dropped 0 bases and J dropped 2; count of bases not matched to a gene: 8. CDR3 sequence (DNA): TGTGCCAGCAGCTTAGCCCCGCGGCTAGCGGGAGGGCCCTACGAGCAGTACTTC. Translated: CASSLAPRLAGGPYEQYF.

This clone was recorded only once. The chain links TRBV5-1 to TRBJ2-3, with D unclear. This CDR3 has 15 amino acids. From germline, CDR1 is SGHRS and CDR2 YFSETQ. V was clipped by 1 base and J by 6 bases, with 15 bases between them. DNA of the CDR3: TGCGCCAGCAGCTTGAAGCGAGAGGTGTCGGATACGCAGTATTTT. It is translated as CASSLKREVSDTQYF.

The chain couples TRBV4-1 to TRBJ1-1; the match to TRBD1 covers 8 bases. Germline CDR1 reads MGHRA; CDR2 reads YSYEKL. The CDR3 length is 17 residues. Germline trimming cut 0 bases from V and 4 bases from J; bases unmatched to any gene: 10. CDR3 sequence: CASSQDGQGAESTEAFF. The CDR3 nucleotides read TGCGCCAGCAGCCAAGATGGGCAGGGGGCGGAGAGCACTGAAGCTTTCTTT.

The chain combines TRBV28 with TRBJ1-1; tentatively, D is TRBD1 (6 bases). The V and J ends lost 6 bases and 0 bases respectively, with 14 bases between them. Germline-derived CDR1 and CDR2 are MDHEN and SYDVKM. The CDR3 length is 15 residues. The CDR3 here is CASRDKGHLNTEAFF. The CDR3 nucleotides are TGTGCCAGCAGAGATAAGGGACATTTGAACACTGAAGCTTTCTTT.

This chain links TRBV30 with TRBJ2-7; D is perhaps TRBD2 (5 bases). This CDR3 region has 14 residues. The germline gives CDR1 GTSNPN, CDR2 SVGIG (reference sequence). V dropped 0 bases and J dropped 0 bases, with 9 bases sitting between them. The chain's CDR3 is CAWSVRRSSYEQYF. As DNA, the CDR3 is TGTGCCTGGAGTGTAAGGAGGAGCTCCTACGAGCAGTACTTC.

With regard to this clone: Other DNA sequences from this sample encode an identical CDR3 as well. The chain uses TRBV5-1 and TRBJ2-7; D is possibly TRBD1 (5 bases). V dropped 0 bases and J dropped 4 bases, with 5 bases sitting between them. Germline CDR1 and CDR2: SGHRS and YFSETQ. This CDR3 region has 12 residues. The CDR3: CASSLEGYEQYF. CDR3 nucleotides: TGCGCCAGCAGCTTGGAGGGGTACGAGCAGTACTTC.

The gene calls are TRBV7-2 and TRBJ2-2; the match to TRBD1 covers 8 bases. The CDR3 length is 17 residues. The germline V gene has CDR1 SGHTA and CDR2 FQGNSA. Trimming cost V 4 bases and J 1 base; bases outside gene matches: 8. CDR3 sequence (DNA): TGTGCCAGCAGCTCCCCAGGGGGCCGGGAGAACACCGGGGAGCTGTTTTTT. Its protein is CASSSPGGRENTGELFF.

The CDR3 reads CASSLLAGYNEQFF. The CDR3 coding sequence is TGTGCCAGCAGCCTCCTAGCGGGGTACAATGAGCAGTTCTTC. The V call is TRBV14, the J call TRBJ2-1, with 9 bases matching TRBD2. The length of the CDR3 is 14 residues. Germline trimming cut 4 bases from V and 4 bases from J; bases unmatched to any gene: 2. Germline CDR1 is SGHDN and CDR2 is FVKESK.

The chain carries TRBV6-5 and TRBJ2-7; D may be TRBD2 (5 bases). Trimming shortened V by 2 bases and J by 1 base, and 9 bases separated the two germline ends. The CDR3 consists of 14 residues. In germline, CDR1 is MNHEY, CDR2 SVGAGI. CDR3 in amino acids: CASSYHRRSYEQYF. CDR3 DNA sequence: TGTGCCAGCAGTTACCACCGGAGGTCCTACGAGCAGTACTTC.

The chain has TRBV28 and TRBJ2-7, with 14 bases matching TRBD2. Germline lookup yields CDR1 MDHEN and CDR2 SYDVKM. Germline trimming cut 6 bases from V and 3 bases from J; bases unmatched to any gene: 10. The CDR3 extends over 17 amino acids. The DNA for the CDR3 is TGTGCCAGCAGCCCCGGGACTAGCGGGAGTGCAAACTACGAGCAGTACTTC. Protein sequence: CASSPGTSGSANYEQYF.

The chain is built from TRBV28 and TRBJ2-1, with D perhaps matching TRBD2 (6 bases). The CDR3 has 19 residues. The germline gives CDR1 MDHEN, CDR2 SYDVKM. V was pared by 3 bases and J by 0 bases, with 21 bases between. The CDR3 spells CASSLWGGPTLSSYNEQFF. The CDR3 DNA sequence: TGTGCCAGCAGTTTGTGGGGAGGTCCGACCTTGAGCTCCTACAATGAGCAGTTCTTC.

The chain employs TRBV25-1 and TRBJ1-2, with 7 nucleotides matching TRBD1. This CDR3 spans 11 amino acids. V shed 4 bases and J 7 bases; nucleotides not matched to a gene: 0. The germline gives CDR1 MGHDK, CDR2 SYGVNS. The CDR3 nucleotides read TGTGCCAGCAGTGCAGGGGGTGGCTACACCTTC. Translated: CASSAGGGYTF.

V is TRBV29-1 and J is TRBJ2-3; TRBD1 matches at 7 bases. Trimming cost V 7 bases and J 0 bases; bases outside gene matches: 7. This CDR3 has 14 residues. Germline V gene lookup returns CDR1 SQVTM and CDR2 ANQGSEA. CDR3 in DNA: TGCAGCGCCCGGACAGGAATTAGCACAGATACGCAGTATTTT. As protein: CSARTGISTDTQYF.